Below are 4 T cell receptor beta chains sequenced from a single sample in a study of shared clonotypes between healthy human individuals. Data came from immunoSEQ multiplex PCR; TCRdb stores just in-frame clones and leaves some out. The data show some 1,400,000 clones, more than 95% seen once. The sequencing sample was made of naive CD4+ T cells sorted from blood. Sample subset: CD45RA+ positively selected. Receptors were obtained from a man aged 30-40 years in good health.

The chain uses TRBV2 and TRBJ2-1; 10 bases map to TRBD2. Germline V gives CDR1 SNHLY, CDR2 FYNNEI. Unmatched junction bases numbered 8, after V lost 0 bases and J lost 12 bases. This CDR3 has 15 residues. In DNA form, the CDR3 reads TGTGCCAGCAGTGAAGCGGTGGCTAGCGGGAGTATGCAGTTCTTC. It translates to CASSEAVASGSMQFF. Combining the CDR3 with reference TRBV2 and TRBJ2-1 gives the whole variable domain EPEVTQTPSHQVTQMGQEVILRCVPISNHLYFYWYRQILGQKVEFLVSFYNNEISEKSEIFDDQFSVERPDGSNFTLKIRSTKLEDSAMYFCASSEAVASGSMQFFGPGTRLTVL.

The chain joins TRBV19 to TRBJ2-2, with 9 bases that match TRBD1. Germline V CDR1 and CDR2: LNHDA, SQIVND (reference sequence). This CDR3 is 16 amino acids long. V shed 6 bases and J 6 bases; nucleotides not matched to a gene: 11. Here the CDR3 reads CASRPRDRASPGELFF. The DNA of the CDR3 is TGTGCCAGTAGACCCAGGGACAGGGCGTCCCCCGGGGAGCTGTTTTTT.

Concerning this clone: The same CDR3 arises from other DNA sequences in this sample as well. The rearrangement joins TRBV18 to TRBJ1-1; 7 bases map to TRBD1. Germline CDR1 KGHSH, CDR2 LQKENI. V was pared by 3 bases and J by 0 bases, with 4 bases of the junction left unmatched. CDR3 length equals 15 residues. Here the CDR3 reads CASSPTGTVNTEAFF. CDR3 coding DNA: TGTGCCAGCTCACCGACCGGGACAGTGAACACTGAAGCTTTCTTT.

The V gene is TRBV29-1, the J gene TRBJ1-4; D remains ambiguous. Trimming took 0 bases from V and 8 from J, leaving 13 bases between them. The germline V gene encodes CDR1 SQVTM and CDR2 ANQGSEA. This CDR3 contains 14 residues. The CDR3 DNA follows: TGCAGCGTTGAAGATAAAGTATTGGGGGAAAAACTGTTTTTT. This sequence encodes CSVEDKVLGEKLFF.